This TCR beta chain appears in the sequencing data of a study of T cell responses to AZD1222 COVID-19 vaccine (dated by TCRdb to the early 2020s). Describing the broader study: AZD1222 recipients whose second dose came at about 4 weeks and those whose second dose came at about 12 weeks were combined into one group, since spike-specific TCR depth and breadth did not differ between the two schedules. A total of 233 trial participants underwent TCR sequencing, of whom 200 to 220 had received two doses of AZD1222 and approximately 26 had received two doses of the MenACWY control vaccine. Enrollment into the trials was organized by age into subgroups of 18-55, 56-69 and 70-plus years, and those subgroups contained approximately 160, 26 and 62 TCR-sequenced participants, respectively. Study-level results and caveats: A significant rise in spike-specific TCR breadth and depth was observed after two AZD1222 doses relative to day 0 and relative to MenACWY recipients. Epitopes outside the regions mutated in the B.1.351 and B.1.1.7 variants were reportedly recognized by nearly half of the unique spike-specific TCRs. Participants were mostly white British and included more females than males, and it was suggested by the authors that clonal diversity may have been underestimated. Because no day 14 peak-response samples were available, the repertoires could be characterized only after the peak T cell response. Conclusions about previously exposed vaccinees are limited, since just 6 or 7 AZD1222 recipients were seropositive for SARS-CoV-2 at baseline. CD4 TCRs associated with the vaccine covered the entire spike protein, and the dominant responses were in regions 160-218 and 743-854. In the small 56-69-year group, the increase in depth fell short of significance, most likely because of low power.

This specimen's time point label, interpreted: baseline before first vaccination. Samples from vaccinated people were obtained from the UK trials COV001 and COV002, which included a single-blind randomized controlled phase 2/3 trial of AZD1222 (ChAdOx1 nCoV-19) in healthy adults. Trial participant PBMC samples were collected at day 0 and day 28 after the second dose for TCRbeta chain sequencing. For this clone: Its antigen remains undetermined. Base qualities are not at hand, and no much larger clone is one base apart.

The V end gives up 4 bases and the J end 0 bases, leaving 3 bases in the junction not matched to a gene. From the cysteine up to the phenylalanine, the CDR3 has a length of 16 residues. Only CDR3 DNA remains: 48 bases, in frame from the first base. CDR1 is given as SGHDT and CDR2 as YYEEEE, both from the germline V gene. The CDR3 regions of human TCRbeta chains were analyzed by immunosequencing. From the authors' description of their analysis: TCRs in the repertoires were compared against a reference library of SARS-CoV-2-specific TCRs that had been generated with the MIRA antigen-specificity platform. Breadth was defined as the fraction of unique TCRs that were SARS-CoV-2-associated. Depth was defined as the fraction of total T cells that were SARS-CoV-2-associated. Each spike-specific TCR was assigned to its reactive spike region and to a CD4 or CD8 class using the MIRA data. Log10-transformed breadth and depth values were compared by one-way ANOVA with Sidak's multiple comparisons tests. In its TCRdb copy, this immuneACCESS table keeps in-frame sequences only and misses some clones. Where compared with another copy, unresolved V genes explain less than half of these, and the others have no known cause. The V and J calls and clone size were taken over from that table, and D and trimming were inferred from the DNA. This sample lists over 95,000 clones; about nine tenths were detected once. The biggest ten clones account for approximately 4.5% of the sample.

The source is an adult in good health. The chain is assembled from TRBV5-6 and TRBJ2-2, and TRBD1 aligns with 10 junction nucleotides. Specimen: peripheral blood, collected on day 0 of AZD1222 vaccination. CDR3 sequence: CASSPDRGPNTGELFF. The DNA sequence is TGTGCCAGCAGCCCTGACAGGGGGCCGAACACCGGGGAGCTGTTTTTT.